These 9 T cell receptor beta chains share one sample of origin, sequenced in a study of cytomegalovirus exposure and HLA in healthy donors. Use of 60 Vbeta and 13 Jbeta primers characterized the PCR. Clones were sequenced by immunoSEQ multiplex PCR, and TCRdb holds only the in-frame ones, with some missing. The table records approximately 180,000 clones, about two thirds of them present only once. The sample comprised PBMCs. The receptors shown here come from a human donor in good health.

This chain links TRBV6-4 with TRBJ1-4; the D gene is possibly TRBD1 (5 bases). This CDR3 has 13 residues. CDR1 and CDR2 from the germline V gene are MRHNA and SNTAGT. Trimming stripped 6 bases from V and 5 bases from J, with 10 bases between. The CDR3 sequence is CASSREENEKLFF. The CDR3 DNA follows: TGTGCCAGCAGCAGGGAAGAAAATGAAAAACTGTTTTTT.

This clone turned up a few times. The gene calls are TRBV7-8 and TRBJ2-7; possible D gene TRBD2, 5 bases. The V gene lost 4 bases and the J gene lost 3 bases, with 7 bases spanning the gap. The CDR3 consists of 12 residues. The germline V gene has CDR1 SGHVS and CDR2 FQNEAQ. The CDR3 DNA reads as TGTGCCAGCAGCTCCCGGGACTACGAGCAGTACTTC. Amino acid sequence: CASSSRDYEQYF.

The chain combines TRBV5-6 with TRBJ2-3, with 8 nucleotides matching TRBD1. The CDR3 runs 16 residues. The germline CDR1 and CDR2 sequences are SGHDT and YYEEEE. Germline trimming cut 4 bases from V and 3 bases from J; bases unmatched to any gene: 10. Here the CDR3 DNA reads TGTGCCAGCAGCCGAGAAGGACAGGGTTTAACAGATACGCAGTATTTT. Translation gives CASSREGQGLTDTQYF.

This clone was seen only once. The chain links TRBV11-1 to TRBJ1-5; maybe TRBD1 (6 bases). Germline V lookup: CDR1 SGHAT, CDR2 FQDESV (reference sequence). The CDR3 runs to 13 residues. V was shortened by 6 bases and J by 5 bases, with 11 bases between the two germline ends. The CDR3 protein is CASSGGYDQPQHF. In nucleotides, the CDR3 is TGTGCCAGCAGTGGGGGCTACGATCAGCCCCAGCATTTT. The entire variable domain, with the rest obtained from reference TRBV11-1 and TRBJ1-5, is as follows: EAEVAQSPRYKITEKSQAVAFWCDPISGHATLYWYRQILGQGPELLVQFQDESVVDDSQLPKDRFSAERLKGVDSTLKIQPAELGDSAMYLCASSGGYDQPQHFGDGTRLSIL.

V gene TRBV6-1 combines with J gene TRBJ1-1; 8 positions match TRBD1. From germline, CDR1 is MNHNS and CDR2 SASEGT. The CDR3 extends over 14 amino acids. J gave up 3 bases and V 8 bases, and 8 bases lay outside the gene matches. CDR3 coding DNA: TGTGCCAGCGGAGAGACAGGGGAGTACACTGAAGCTTTCTTT. This translates into CASGETGEYTEAFF.

This clone was detected a few times. This rearrangement joins TRBV11-3 to TRBJ2-2; tentatively, D is TRBD1 (6 bases). Per the germline V gene, CDR1 is SGHNT and CDR2 is YENEEA. The CDR3 is 13 residues long. Trimming took 2 bases from V and 7 from J, leaving 8 bases between them. The CDR3 region has the DNA TGTGCCAGCAGCTTACAGGGGATCGGGGAGCTGTTTTTT. It is translated as CASSLQGIGELFF.

This chain connects TRBV4-2 to TRBJ2-6; D may be TRBD1 (6 bases). Germline lookup yields CDR1 LGHNA and CDR2 YNFKEQ. V was trimmed by 10 bases and J by 1 base, leaving 20 bases between them. This CDR3 region has 17 residues. The CDR3 DNA follows: TGTGCCATCCTATCCTCGGGACAAATATCTGGGGCCAACGTCCTGACTTTC. Its translation: CAILSSGQISGANVLTF.

This chain joins TRBV7-2 and TRBJ2-3; 9 bases fit TRBD2. This CDR3 is 14 amino acids long. Germline CDR1 and CDR2: SGHTA and FQGNSA. V trimming: 7 bases; J trimming: 4 bases; junction bases outside the gene matches: 6. CDR3 nucleotide sequence: TGTGCCAGCATGAGCGGGGGGTCTTCAGATACGCAGTATTTT. As protein: CASMSGGSSDTQYF.

This chain joins TRBV25-1 and TRBJ1-1, with D perhaps matching TRBD1 (6 bases). V was pared by 7 bases and J by 0 bases, with 9 bases between. Germline V gives CDR1 MGHDK, CDR2 SYGVNS. The CDR3 is 13 residues long. The CDR3 here is CASTGDMNTEAFF. The CDR3, as DNA: TGTGCCAGCACAGGGGATATGAACACTGAAGCTTTCTTT.